What follows are 27 T cell receptor beta chains derived from one specimen sequenced in a study of cytomegalovirus exposure and HLA in healthy donors. In the PCR, 60 Vbeta and 13 Jbeta primers were used. Produced via immunoSEQ multiplex PCR; TCRdb's table is partial and in-frame only. The sample shows some 110,000 clones, over 60% of them seen only once. Sequenced: PBMCs. The receptor set was obtained from a man aged 30 to 39 in good health and CMV-seropositive.

This clone was picked up a small number of times. This CDR3 reads CASSSNRITNTEAFF. Written as DNA, the CDR3 is TGCGCCAGCAGCTCGAACAGGATAACGAACACTGAAGCTTTCTTT. The chain employs TRBV5-1 and TRBJ1-1; TRBD1 is a possible D gene (5 bases). The length of the CDR3 is 15 residues. CDR1 is SGHRS, CDR2 YFSETQ, per germline. V was clipped by 3 bases and J by 1 base, with 13 bases between them.

This clone came up a few times. V and J are TRBV18 and TRBJ2-7; 10 bases are a match to TRBD1. Germline-derived CDR1 and CDR2 are KGHSH and LQKENI. The junction had 10 bases not matched to a gene; V was cut back by 2 bases and J by 9 bases. This CDR3 has 15 amino acids. The CDR3, as DNA: TGTGCCAGCTCACCATCGGGACAGGGGCCCGAGGGGCAGTACTTC. This sequence encodes CASSPSGQGPEGQYF.

The V gene is TRBV4-1, the J gene TRBJ2-2; tentative D call: TRBD1 (6 bases). The CDR3 has 15 residues. Germline CDR1 reads MGHRA; CDR2 reads YSYEKL. V was cut by 2 bases and J by 5 bases, with 12 bases left in between. DNA for the CDR3: TGCGCCAGCAGCCAACAAATGGACAGTACCGGGGAGCTGTTTTTT. Its translation: CASSQQMDSTGELFF.

This clone was counted only a few times. This chain connects TRBV5-5 to TRBJ2-1; 9 nucleotides line up with TRBD2. Germline trimming cut 1 base from V and 6 bases from J; bases unmatched to any gene: 2. Germline-derived CDR1 and CDR2 are SGHKS and YYEKEE (reference sequence). CDR3 length equals 14 residues. The CDR3 coding sequence is TGTGCCAGCAGCTTGTGGCGGGGGGGCAATGAGCAGTTCTTC. Protein: CASSLWRGGNEQFF.

The chain employs TRBV7-9 and TRBJ2-5; 7 bases agree with TRBD1. The V segment lost 1 base and the J segment 5 bases; nucleotides outside the gene matches: 7. The germline V gene has CDR1 SEHNR and CDR2 FQNEAQ (reference sequence). CDR3 size: 15 residues. The CDR3 region is CASSLGVARGETQYF. DNA of the CDR3: TGTGCCAGCAGCTTAGGGGTGGCCAGGGGGGAGACCCAGTACTTC.

This chain connects TRBV2 to TRBJ1-2; the D is unclear. Deletions cut 2 bases from V and 4 bases from J, with 11 bases between. Germline V CDR1 and CDR2: SNHLY, FYNNEI. The CDR3 loop spans 14 amino acids. The chain's CDR3 is CASSERRGGYGYTF. CDR3 bases: TGTGCCAGCAGTGAAAGGCGCGGAGGCTATGGCTACACCTTC.

The rearrangement links TRBV13 to TRBJ1-1; 8 nucleotides align to TRBD1. The CDR3 has 16 residues. The V gene end was trimmed by 5 bases and the J gene end by 1 base; junction bases not matched to a gene: 9. Germline CDR1 reads PRHDT; CDR2 reads FYEKMQ (reference sequence). The CDR3 coding sequence is TGTGCCAGCAGCCCGAAGGACAGGGTCCGGAACACTGAAGCTTTCTTT. Translated: CASSPKDRVRNTEAFF.

The chain has TRBV15 and TRBJ2-7; 10 bases line up with TRBD1. Trimming took 5 bases from V and 2 from J; bases not matched to a gene: 6. This CDR3 contains 15 residues. The germline V gene encodes CDR1 LNHNV and CDR2 YYDKDF (reference sequence). CDR3 sequence (DNA): TGTGCCACCAGCCTAGACAGGGGGCCTACCTACGAGCAGTACTTC. Translating gives CATSLDRGPTYEQYF.

V gene TRBV4-2 combines with J gene TRBJ2-5, with 11 bases fitting TRBD1. The J call may be wrong; the DNA end is better matched by TRBJ2-7. CDR3 size: 15 residues. Per the germline V gene, CDR1 is LGHNA and CDR2 is YNFKEQ. The CDR3 reads CASSLTGTGGYEQYF. Here the CDR3 DNA reads TGTGCCAGCAGCCTAACCGGGACAGGGGGCTACGAGCAGTACTTC.

V is TRBV27 and J is TRBJ2-5, with D uncertain. Gene TRBJ2-7 matches the end of the DNA better, so the J call may be wrong. From germline, CDR1 is MNHEY and CDR2 SMNVEV (reference sequence). The CDR3 totals 13 residues. CDR3 DNA: TGTGCCAGCAGTTTATCACCCGCCTACGAGCAGTACTTC. This translates into CASSLSPAYEQYF.

The chain combines TRBV19 with TRBJ1-2; D is perhaps TRBD1 (6 bases). V was cut by 2 bases and J by 4 bases, with 11 bases left in between. The CDR3 extends over 14 amino acids. Germline CDR1 LNHDA, CDR2 SQIVND (reference sequence). This CDR3 reads CASSISGQIYGYTF. The CDR3 nucleotides read TGTGCCAGTAGTATAAGTGGACAGATCTATGGCTACACCTTC.

This clone was detected a few times. V is TRBV30 and J is TRBJ2-7, with 7 bases lining up with TRBD2. J gave up 8 bases and V 6 bases, and 7 bases lay outside the gene matches. Germline V lookup: CDR1 GTSNPN, CDR2 SVGIG (reference sequence). The CDR3 has 11 amino acids. The CDR3 loop reads CACSVGGKQYF. The CDR3, as DNA: TGTGCCTGCTCTGTGGGGGGGAAGCAGTACTTC.

The CDR3, as DNA: TGTGCCAGCACTCAAAGTGGACTTCAGAATTCACCCCTCCACTTT. Its protein is CASTQSGLQNSPLHF. The rearrangement links TRBV28 to TRBJ1-6; D is uncertain. The CDR3 totals 15 residues. V was shortened by 7 bases and J by 7 bases, with 17 bases between the two germline ends. CDR1 and CDR2 from the germline V gene are MDHEN and SYDVKM.

V usage is TRBV2 and J usage is TRBJ1-5; D not certain. This CDR3 is built from 13 residues. The V end lost 6 bases, the J end lost 1 base, and 7 bases lay between the germline ends. Germline CDR1 and CDR2: SNHLY and FYNNEI. The CDR3 sequence: CASRIRSNQPQHF. CDR3 DNA: TGTGCCAGCAGAATCAGAAGCAATCAGCCCCAGCATTTT.

V is TRBV30 and J is TRBJ1-6, with D possibly matching TRBD1 (6 bases). The V end was cut by 3 bases, the J end by 7 bases, with 13 bases between. This CDR3 comprises 14 residues. The germline gives CDR1 GTSNPN, CDR2 SVGIG (reference sequence). In DNA form, the CDR3 reads TGTGCCTGGAGCAAGGGACACGAAAATTCACCCCTCCACTTT. It codes for CAWSKGHENSPLHF.

This clone was detected once. The junction departs from the called germline gene at one end, perhaps through a read error. The CDR3 reads CASSLDRVKNYGYPF. The CDR3 nucleotides are TGCGCCAGCAGCTTGGACAGGGTAAAGAACTATGGCTACCCCTTC. This rearrangement joins TRBV5-1 to TRBJ1-2; D might be TRBD1 (6 bases). Germline CDR1 is SGHRS and CDR2 is YFSETQ. This CDR3 has 15 residues.

The chain recombines TRBV19 with TRBJ2-1; D is possibly TRBD1 (5 bases). The ends were cut back, 6 bases at V and 5 bases at J, with 17 bases in the middle. There are 15 residues in the CDR3. Germline V gene data show CDR1 as LNHDA and CDR2 as SQIVND (reference sequence). The CDR3 DNA follows: TGTGCCAGTAGAACTTTTGACAGCATACACAATGAGCAGTTCTTC. Residues: CASRTFDSIHNEQFF.

The rearrangement uses TRBV7-7 and TRBJ2-1, with 11 positions matching TRBD2. CDR1 is SSHAT, CDR2 FNYEAQ, per germline (reference sequence). V shed 5 bases, J shed 7 bases, and the junction held 7 bases outside the gene matches. The CDR3 covers 15 residues. The CDR3 nucleotides are TGTGCCAGCAGCCGGACTAGCGGGCCCCCTAATGAGCAGTTCTTC. It is translated as CASSRTSGPPNEQFF.

The chain is built from TRBV7-2 and TRBJ1-5; D gene unclear. Germline assignment: CDR1 SGHTA and CDR2 FQGNSA. Between the trimmed V and J ends, which lost 4 bases and 6 bases, there was a span of 13 bases. This CDR3 contains 14 residues. In DNA form, the CDR3 reads TGTGCCAGCAGCTCGGTGGGAGAAGGTCAGCCCCAGCATTTT. This codes for CASSSVGEGQPQHF.

This chain connects TRBV19 to TRBJ1-5, with D unclear. Germline V gives CDR1 LNHDA, CDR2 SQIVND (reference sequence). This CDR3 has 14 residues. With 0 bases removed from V and 5 bases from J, the gap between germline ends came to 8 bases. In nucleotides, the CDR3 is TGTGCCAGTAGTATAGATGAGCCTGATCAGCCCCAGCATTTT. This codes for CASSIDEPDQPQHF.

Regarding this clone: This sample includes further DNA sequences coding for the same CDR3. The rearrangement uses TRBV7-9 and TRBJ2-7, with TRBD1 matching over 11 bases. Germline V gene lookup returns CDR1 SEHNR and CDR2 FQNEAQ (reference sequence). With V trimmed by 5 bases and J by 3 bases, 3 bases remained unmatched. The CDR3 is made up of 14 amino acids. CDR3 region: CASSPGTGGYEQYF. In DNA, the CDR3 is TGTGCCAGCAGCCCCGGGACAGGGGGCTACGAGCAGTACTTC.

The genes are TRBV2 and TRBJ1-5; 11 bases line up with TRBD1. The trim removed 8 bases at V and 6 bases at J, leaving 9 bases unmatched. The V gene's germline CDR1 is SNHLY and CDR2 FYNNEI. CDR3 length equals 15 residues. In DNA, the CDR3 is TGTGCCAGCGTTGGGACAGGGGGGGAAGGTCAGCCCCAGCATTTT. The encoded protein is CASVGTGGEGQPQHF.

J is TRBJ2-6 and V is TRBV27; 7 positions agree with TRBD1. The CDR3 length is 15 residues. The ends lost 5 bases at V and 1 base at J; junction bases unmatched: 2. The germline gives CDR1 MNHEY, CDR2 SMNVEV (reference sequence). CDR3 nucleotides: TGTGCCAGCAGTCCGGGACAGTCTGGGGCCAACGTCCTGACTTTC. Amino acid sequence: CASSPGQSGANVLTF.

The chain combines TRBV13 with TRBJ2-5; TRBD1 matches at 9 bases. V was clipped by 0 bases and J by 2 bases; unmatched bases: 7. CDR3 size: 17 residues. The germline V gene has CDR1 PRHDT and CDR2 FYEKMQ (reference sequence). The DNA for the CDR3 is TGTGCCAGCAGCTTAGGCGGAGGGACAGGGAATCAAGAGACCCAGTACTTC. Encoded protein: CASSLGGGTGNQETQYF.

The rearrangement uses TRBV5-1 and TRBJ1-1; the match to TRBD1 covers 7 bases. V lost 4 bases to trimming and J lost 1 base; unmatched junction nucleotides: 4. The CDR3 is 14 residues long. Germline values: CDR1 SGHRS, CDR2 YFSETQ. The DNA for the CDR3 is TGCGCCAGCAGCGCCCGGACAGGGAACACTGAAGCTTTCTTT. It encodes CASSARTGNTEAFF.

The V call is TRBV11-2, the J call TRBJ1-1, with 8 bases aligning to TRBD1. From germline, CDR1 is SGHAT and CDR2 FQNNGV. J lost 6 bases, V lost 1 base, and 10 bases had no gene match. The CDR3 spans 16 residues. CDR3 region: CASSLVGGQAGSEAFF. The CDR3 bases are TGTGCCAGCAGCTTAGTAGGGGGACAGGCCGGGTCTGAAGCTTTCTTT.

The rearrangement links TRBV6-6 to TRBJ1-1, with D unclear. V lost 6 bases, J lost 1 base, and 15 bases lay in between. The CDR3 covers 15 residues. CDR1 and CDR2 from the germline V gene are MNHNY and SVGAGI (reference sequence). CDR3 bases: TGTGCCAGCAGCTACGGCCCGGGGAGGAACACTGAAGCTTTCTTT. Its translation: CASSYGPGRNTEAFF.